These 20 T cell receptor beta chains came from one sample sequenced in a study of T-cell reconstitution after alpha-beta-depleted transplantation in children. Unique molecular identifiers featured in how the TCRbeta library was prepared. TCRdb passed the PCR reads through MiXCR, listing each CDR3 protein once. The table includes over 400,000 distinct CDR3 sequences, 43% detected once. This material consisted of PBMCs, taken before TCRalphabeta/CD19-depleted stem cell transplant. The receptor source for this set is a girl aged 2-10 years with aplastic anemia, due to receive a stem cell transplant.

The J gene is TRBJ2-7, the V gene TRBV29-1; 10 bases align to TRBD2. CDR3 size: 19 residues. Germline CDR1 SQVTM, CDR2 ANQGSEA. J lost 0 bases, V lost 3 bases, and 17 bases had no gene match. The CDR3 nucleotides are TGCAGCGTTGAGGCCGTCAGCAGCGGGGGGGCCGGAAGCTCCTACGAGCAGTACTTC. Protein product: CSVEAVSSGGAGSSYEQYF.

This clonotype has more than one count but fewer than ten. This chain uses TRBV28 with TRBJ1-5; D possibly corresponds to TRBD1 (5 bases). Trimming removed 3 bases at V and 7 bases at J, with 16 bases between. This CDR3 has 15 residues. Germline CDR1 MDHEN, CDR2 SYDVKM. The CDR3 DNA reads TGTGCCAGCAGTTTTAGGAGGGGCGCTGGGCAGCCCCAGCATTTT. Translating it yields CASSFRRGAGQPQHF. The whole variable domain, filled in from reference TRBV28 and TRBJ1-5, reads DVKVTQSSRYLVKRTGEKVFLECVQDMDHENMFWYRQDPGLGLRLIYFSYDVKMKEKGDIPEGYSVSREKKERFSLILESASTNQTSMYLCASSFRRGAGQPQHFGDGTRLSIL.

V usage is TRBV20-1 and J usage is TRBJ2-3; D not certain. The V and J ends lost 6 bases and 6 bases respectively, with 10 bases between them. This CDR3 region has 11 residues. The germline gives CDR1 DFQATT, CDR2 SNEGSKA (reference sequence). CDR3 in DNA: TGCAGTGCCCTATATTTGGATACGCAGTATTTT. Protein product: CSALYLDTQYF.

The V and J genes are TRBV7-9 and TRBJ1-1; 9 bases map to TRBD1. V shed 2 bases and J 0 bases; nucleotides not matched to a gene: 4. Germline V gene sequence: CDR1 SEHNR, CDR2 FQNEAQ (reference sequence). This CDR3 contains 16 residues. The CDR3 reads CASSLTGGGMNTEAFF. The CDR3 nucleotides read TGTGCCAGCAGCTTAACAGGGGGCGGGATGAACACTGAAGCTTTCTTT.

This clonotype was counted a few times. The chain links TRBV11-3 to TRBJ2-3, with D unclear. Trimming left V 4 bases short and J 5 bases short, with 10 bases between. The CDR3 covers 13 residues. CDR1 and CDR2 from the germline V gene are SGHNT and YENEEA. The CDR3, as DNA: TGTGCCAGCAGCTCCACCCCCCTAGATACGCAGTATTTT. Protein: CASSSTPLDTQYF.

This clonotype was counted ten times or more. The CDR3 loop is CASSLPRVAGAPNEQFF. The CDR3 DNA reads as TGTGCCAGCAGCTTACCTCGGGTAGCGGGAGCCCCGAATGAGCAGTTCTTC. The V and J genes are TRBV7-2 and TRBJ2-1, with 9 bases fitting TRBD2. CDR3 length: 17 residues. Losses at the gene ends were 2 bases for V and 7 bases for J; bases not matched to a gene: 12. Germline CDR1 reads SGHTA; CDR2 reads FQGNSA.

CDR3 in DNA: TGCAGTGCTCGGGGGACAGGGGGACGGGAAAAACTGTTTTTT. This translates into CSARGTGGREKLFF. V usage is TRBV20-1 and J usage is TRBJ1-4, with 11 bases lining up with TRBD1. Trimming removed 5 bases from V and 8 bases from J; junction bases left unmatched: 7. Germline V lookup: CDR1 DFQATT, CDR2 SNEGSKA (reference sequence). The CDR3 is 14 residues long.

This clonotype showed up just a few times. CDR3 nucleotide sequence: TGTGCCAGCAGTTACTCAGGGCCTGGGCAGCCCCAGCATTTT. Translated: CASSYSGPGQPQHF. The rearrangement joins TRBV6-5 to TRBJ1-5, with D unclear. Between the trimmed V and J ends, which lost 0 bases and 7 bases, there was a span of 10 bases. This CDR3 spans 14 amino acids. Looked up from germline, CDR1 is MNHEY and CDR2 is SVGAGI.

V is TRBV12-3 or TRBV12-4 and J is TRBJ1-4; 7 bases map to TRBD1. CDR3 length equals 16 residues. V was clipped by 4 bases and J by 7 bases; unmatched bases: 12. The CDR3 region is CASSSHSTGFSEKLFF. The CDR3 DNA reads TGTGCCAGCAGTTCCCACTCGACAGGGTTCAGTGAAAAACTGTTTTTT.

This clonotype was found many times. The chain employs TRBV6-1 and TRBJ2-2; D is possibly TRBD2 (6 bases). CDR1 and CDR2 (germline): MNHNS, SASEGT. Trimming left V 7 bases short and J 5 bases short, with 14 bases between. The length of the CDR3 is 14 residues. DNA of the CDR3: TGTGCCAGCAAAGAGCTAGCGAGGACCGGGGAGCTGTTTTTT. Protein product: CASKELARTGELFF.

J is TRBJ2-1 and V is TRBV19; either TRBD1 or TRBD2 may fit D (5 bases each). The CDR3 has 15 residues. CDR1 and CDR2 from the germline V gene are LNHDA and SQIVND (reference sequence). With 3 bases removed from V and 4 bases from J, the gap between germline ends came to 13 bases. DNA for the CDR3: TGTGCCAGTAGTATTACGGGACCCACATACAATGAGCAGTTCTTC. Residues: CASSITGPTYNEQFF.

The gene calls are TRBV19 and TRBJ2-4, with 8 bases matching TRBD2. V was pared by 1 base and J by 8 bases, with 7 bases of the junction left unmatched. Germline-derived CDR1 and CDR2 are LNHDA and SQIVND (reference sequence). CDR3 length equals 15 residues. CDR3 bases: TGTGCCAGTAGTATAGGAGGGAGCGGGAGCTACATTCAGTACTTC. As protein: CASSIGGSGSYIQYF.

The chain is built from TRBV20-1 and TRBJ2-3; 12 bases map to TRBD2. Losses at the gene ends were 4 bases for V and 4 bases for J; bases not matched to a gene: 12. CDR1 is DFQATT and CDR2 is SNEGSKA in the germline V gene (reference sequence). The CDR3 length is 17 residues. CDR3 coding DNA: TGCAGTGCTAACCACTTTTCTAGCGGGAGGGCCGCAGATACGCAGTATTTT. This codes for CSANHFSSGRAADTQYF.

This clonotype has at least ten counts. This sequence joins TRBV20-1 and TRBJ2-7; possibly TRBD1 for D (6 bases). Germline CDR1 is DFQATT and CDR2 is SNEGSKA (reference sequence). This CDR3 has 13 amino acids. The V and J ends lost 7 bases and 0 bases respectively, with 13 bases between them. The CDR3 loop reads CSVPQGSSYEQYF. Written as DNA, the CDR3 is TGCAGTGTCCCGCAGGGGAGCTCCTACGAGCAGTACTTC.

This chain connects TRBV20-1 to TRBJ2-7; maybe TRBD1 (5 bases). Trimming left V 3 bases short and J 2 bases short, with 17 bases between. Germline lookup yields CDR1 DFQATT and CDR2 SNEGSKA (reference sequence). The CDR3 is 15 residues long. The CDR3 sequence: CSASVSRGPAYEQYF. The CDR3 coding sequence is TGCAGTGCTAGCGTTTCAAGGGGCCCCGCCTACGAGCAGTACTTC.

This clonotype was seen a few times. The V gene is TRBV10-3, the J gene TRBJ2-1; 9 bases match TRBD1. Germline assignment: CDR1 ENHRY and CDR2 SYGVKD. With 5 bases clipped from V and 4 bases from J, the junction kept 6 bases outside the gene matches. This CDR3 spans 15 amino acids. The CDR3 DNA reads TGTGCCATCAGTTCGGGACAGGGTGGATACAATGAGCAGTTCTTC. Protein sequence: CAISSGQGGYNEQFF.

The rearrangement links TRBV30 to TRBJ1-4; no reliable D call. V lost 1 base to trimming and J lost 6 bases, with 12 bases between them. Germline CDR1 GTSNPN, CDR2 SVGIG (reference sequence). The CDR3 has 14 residues. CDR3 in amino acids: CAWSGGRRDEKLFF. The DNA of the CDR3 is TGTGCCTGGAGTGGAGGCCGTCGGGATGAAAAACTGTTTTTT. Together with reference TRBV30 and TRBJ1-4, the CDR3 gives the full variable domain: SQTIHQWPATLVQPVGSPLSLECTVEGTSNPNLYWYRQAAGRGLQLLFYSVGIGQISSEVPQNLSASRPQDRQFILSSKKLLLSDSGFYLCAWSGGRRDEKLFFGSGTQLSVL.

This clonotype was counted a single time. CDR3: CASSLRGTVNSPLHF. The DNA for the CDR3 is TGTGCCAGCAGTTTGAGAGGGACCGTCAATTCACCCCTCCACTTT. The chain combines TRBV27 with TRBJ1-6; tentatively, D is TRBD1 (5 bases). Germline V gene sequence: CDR1 MNHEY, CDR2 SMNVEV (reference sequence). There are 15 residues in the CDR3. Trimming removed 3 bases from V and 7 bases from J, with 13 bases in between.

A few counts support this clonotype. V gene TRBV20-1 combines with J gene TRBJ1-5; D gene uncertain. CDR1 is DFQATT, CDR2 SNEGSKA, per germline (reference sequence). CDR3 length: 12 amino acids. V was pared by 3 bases and J by 7 bases, with 10 bases between. The CDR3 bases are TGCAGTGCTAGTTCTGGGTGGCAGCCCCAGCATTTT. Protein sequence: CSASSGWQPQHF.

The V and J genes are TRBV12-3 or TRBV12-4 and TRBJ2-4, with D unresolved. Trimming cost V 3 bases and J 0 bases, with 9 bases left between them. The CDR3 length is 15 residues. The CDR3 DNA reads TGTGCCAGCAGTTTCGGCAACCTAGCCAAAAACATTCAGTACTTC. Residues: CASSFGNLAKNIQYF.